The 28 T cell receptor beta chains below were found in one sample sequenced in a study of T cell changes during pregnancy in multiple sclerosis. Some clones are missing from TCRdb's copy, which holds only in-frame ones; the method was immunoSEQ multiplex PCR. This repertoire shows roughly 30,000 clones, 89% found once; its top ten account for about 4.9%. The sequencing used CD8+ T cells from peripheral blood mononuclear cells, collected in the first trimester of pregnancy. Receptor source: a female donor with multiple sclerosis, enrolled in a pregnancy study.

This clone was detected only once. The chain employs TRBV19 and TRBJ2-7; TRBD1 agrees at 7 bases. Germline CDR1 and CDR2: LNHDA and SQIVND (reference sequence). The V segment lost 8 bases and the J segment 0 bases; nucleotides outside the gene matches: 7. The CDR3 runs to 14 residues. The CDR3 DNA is TGTGCCAGTGCCTCGACAGGGAGCTCCTACGAGCAGTACTTC. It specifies CASASTGSSYEQYF.

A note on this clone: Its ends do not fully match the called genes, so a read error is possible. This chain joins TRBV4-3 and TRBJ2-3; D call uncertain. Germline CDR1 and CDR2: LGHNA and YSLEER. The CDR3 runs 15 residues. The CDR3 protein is CASNQDPLRLDTQYF. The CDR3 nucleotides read TGCGCCAGCAACCAAGATCCCCTGCGTCTAGATACGCAGTATTTT.

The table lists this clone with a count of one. The CDR3, as DNA: TGTGCCAGTAGTATTTATCTAGCGGGCGGTGGATTGACCCAGTACTTC. Translating gives CASSIYLAGGGLTQYF. V gene TRBV19 combines with J gene TRBJ2-5; 8 bases are shared with TRBD2. The CDR3 spans 16 residues. CDR1 and CDR2 (germline): LNHDA, SQIVND (reference sequence). V shed 3 bases and J 7 bases; nucleotides not matched to a gene: 13.

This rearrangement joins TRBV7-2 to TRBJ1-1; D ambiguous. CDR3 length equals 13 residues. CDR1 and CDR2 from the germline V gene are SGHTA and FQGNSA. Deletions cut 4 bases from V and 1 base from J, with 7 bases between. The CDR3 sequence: CASSSGPNTEAFF. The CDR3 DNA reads TGTGCCAGCAGCTCGGGTCCGAACACTGAAGCTTTCTTT. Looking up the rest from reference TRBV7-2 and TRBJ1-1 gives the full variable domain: GAGVSQSPSNKVTEKGKDVELRCDPISGHTALYWYRQSLGQGLEFLIYFQGNSAPDKSGLPSDRFSAERTGGSVSTLTIQRTQQEDSAVYLCASSSGPNTEAFFGQGTRLTVV.

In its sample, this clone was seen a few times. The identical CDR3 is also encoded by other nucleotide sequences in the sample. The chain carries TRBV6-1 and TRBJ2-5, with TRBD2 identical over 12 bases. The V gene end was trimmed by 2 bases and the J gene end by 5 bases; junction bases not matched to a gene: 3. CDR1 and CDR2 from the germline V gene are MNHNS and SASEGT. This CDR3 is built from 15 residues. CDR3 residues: CASSELAGGPETQYF. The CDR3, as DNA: TGTGCCAGCAGTGAACTAGCGGGAGGGCCGGAGACCCAGTACTTC.

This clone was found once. CDR3 sequence reads: CASSYEGQFNEQFF. The CDR3 bases are TGTGCCAGCAGTTACGAGGGACAGTTCAATGAGCAGTTCTTC. V and J are TRBV6-5 and TRBJ2-1, with 7 bases that match TRBD1. J gave up 6 bases and V 2 bases, and 4 bases lay outside the gene matches. This CDR3 is built from 14 residues. Germline V gene data show CDR1 as MNHEY and CDR2 as SVGAGI.

The CDR3 region is CASSVTGEGEETQYF. CDR3 sequence (DNA): TGTGCCAGCAGCGTAACGGGGGAAGGTGAAGAGACCCAGTACTTC. This chain uses TRBV9 with TRBJ2-5, with a possible D match to TRBD2 (6 bases). Germline V gene sequence: CDR1 SGDLS, CDR2 YYNGEE. V was cut by 1 base and J by 3 bases, with 13 bases left in between. This CDR3 is 15 amino acids long.

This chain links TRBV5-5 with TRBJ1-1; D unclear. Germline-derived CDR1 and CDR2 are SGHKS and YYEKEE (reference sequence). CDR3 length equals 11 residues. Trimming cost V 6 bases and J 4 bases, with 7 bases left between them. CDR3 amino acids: CASTPGTEAFF. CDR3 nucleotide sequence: TGTGCCAGCACCCCCGGCACTGAAGCTTTCTTT.

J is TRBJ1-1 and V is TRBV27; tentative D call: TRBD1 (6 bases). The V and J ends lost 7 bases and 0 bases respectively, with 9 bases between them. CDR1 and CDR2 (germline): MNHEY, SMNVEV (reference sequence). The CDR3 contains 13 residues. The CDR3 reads CASKTGLNTEAFF. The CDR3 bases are TGTGCCAGCAAAACAGGGTTGAACACTGAAGCTTTCTTT.

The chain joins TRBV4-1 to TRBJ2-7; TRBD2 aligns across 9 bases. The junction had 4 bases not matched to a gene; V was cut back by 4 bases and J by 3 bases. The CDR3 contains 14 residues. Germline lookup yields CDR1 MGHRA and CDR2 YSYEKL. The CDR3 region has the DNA TGCGCCAGCAGCCTTAGCGGGGGCGTCTACGAGCAGTACTTC. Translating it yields CASSLSGGVYEQYF.

CDR3 bases: TGTGCCAGCAGTGAAGCGCGGGCTTGGGAGCAGTACTTC. Its protein product is CASSEARAWEQYF. The rearrangement joins TRBV2 to TRBJ2-7, with a tentative D call TRBD2 (5 bases). CDR3 length: 13 amino acids. Germline V gives CDR1 SNHLY, CDR2 FYNNEI. V was clipped by 0 bases and J by 7 bases, with 10 bases between them.

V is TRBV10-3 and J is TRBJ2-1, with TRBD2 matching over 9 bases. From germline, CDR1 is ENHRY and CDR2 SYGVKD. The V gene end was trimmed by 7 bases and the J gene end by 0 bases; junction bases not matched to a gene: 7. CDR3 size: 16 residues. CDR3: CAITQREVSSYNEQFF. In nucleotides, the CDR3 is TGTGCCATCACCCAGCGGGAGGTTTCCTCCTACAATGAGCAGTTCTTC.

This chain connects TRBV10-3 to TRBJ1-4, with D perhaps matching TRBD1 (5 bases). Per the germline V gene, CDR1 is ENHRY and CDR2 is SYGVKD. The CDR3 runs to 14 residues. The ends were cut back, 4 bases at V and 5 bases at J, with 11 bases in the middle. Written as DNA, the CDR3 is TGTGCCATCAGTGGAGACAGTCGGAATGAAAAACTGTTTTTT. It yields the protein CAISGDSRNEKLFF.

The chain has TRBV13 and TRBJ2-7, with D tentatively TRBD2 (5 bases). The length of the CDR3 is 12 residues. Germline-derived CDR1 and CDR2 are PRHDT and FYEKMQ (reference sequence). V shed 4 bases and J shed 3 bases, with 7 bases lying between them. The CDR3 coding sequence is TGTGCCAGCAGCTCAACTAGCTACGAGCAGTACTTC. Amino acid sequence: CASSSTSYEQYF.

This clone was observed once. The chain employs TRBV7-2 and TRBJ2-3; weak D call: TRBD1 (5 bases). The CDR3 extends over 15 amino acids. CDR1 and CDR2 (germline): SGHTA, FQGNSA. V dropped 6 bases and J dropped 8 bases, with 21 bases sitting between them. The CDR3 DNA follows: TGTGCCAGCAGGGGGTGGGGCTCAGGGTGGGGTACGCAGTATTTT. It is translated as CASRGWGSGWGTQYF.

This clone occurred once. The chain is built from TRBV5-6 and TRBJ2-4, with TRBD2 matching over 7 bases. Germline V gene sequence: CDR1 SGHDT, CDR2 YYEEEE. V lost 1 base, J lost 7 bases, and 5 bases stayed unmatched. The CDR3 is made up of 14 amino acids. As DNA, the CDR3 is TGTGCCAGCAGCTTGCAGGGAGGGGTCAACATTCAGTACTTC. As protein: CASSLQGGVNIQYF.

The CDR3 DNA sequence: TGTGCCAGCAGCCTGTACTCTAGCGATAATGAGCAGTTCTTC. As protein: CASSLYSSDNEQFF. The chain is built from TRBV6-5 and TRBJ2-1; tentatively, D is TRBD2 (6 bases). The CDR3 loop spans 14 amino acids. Per germline, CDR1 MNHEY and CDR2 SVGAGI. V was cut by 6 bases and J by 7 bases, with 16 bases left in between.

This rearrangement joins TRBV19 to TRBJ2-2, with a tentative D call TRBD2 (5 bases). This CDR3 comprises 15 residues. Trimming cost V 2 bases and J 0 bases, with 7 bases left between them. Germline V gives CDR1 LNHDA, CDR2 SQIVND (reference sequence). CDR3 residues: CASSILAANTGELFF. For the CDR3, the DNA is TGTGCCAGTAGTATACTAGCCGCGAACACCGGGGAGCTGTTTTTT.

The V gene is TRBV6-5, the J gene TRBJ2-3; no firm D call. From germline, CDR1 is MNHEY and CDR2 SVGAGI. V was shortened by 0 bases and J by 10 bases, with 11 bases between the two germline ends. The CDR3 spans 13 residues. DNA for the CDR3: TGTGCCAGCAGTTACTCGGTGTCTAACGCGCAGTATTTT. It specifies CASSYSVSNAQYF.

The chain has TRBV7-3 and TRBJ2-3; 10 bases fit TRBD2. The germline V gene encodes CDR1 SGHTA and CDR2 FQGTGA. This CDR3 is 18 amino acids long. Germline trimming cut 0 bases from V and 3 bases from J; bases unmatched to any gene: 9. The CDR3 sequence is CASSLTGGLAGVTDTQYF. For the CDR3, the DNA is TGTGCCAGCAGCTTAACGGGGGGGCTAGCGGGAGTGACAGATACGCAGTATTTT.

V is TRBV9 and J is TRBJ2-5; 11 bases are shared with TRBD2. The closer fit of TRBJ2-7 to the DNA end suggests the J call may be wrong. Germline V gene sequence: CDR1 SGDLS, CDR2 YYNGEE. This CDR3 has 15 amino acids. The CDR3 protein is CASSVLAGGSDEQYF. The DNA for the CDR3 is TGTGCCAGCAGCGTGTTAGCGGGAGGGAGTGACGAGCAGTACTTC.

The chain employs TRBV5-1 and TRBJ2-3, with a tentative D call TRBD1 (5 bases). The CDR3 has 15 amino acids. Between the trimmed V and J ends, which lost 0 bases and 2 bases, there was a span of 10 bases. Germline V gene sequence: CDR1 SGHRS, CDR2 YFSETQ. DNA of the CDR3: TGCGCCAGCAGCTTGGACCAGGGCCTCACAGATACGCAGTATTTT. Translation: CASSLDQGLTDTQYF.

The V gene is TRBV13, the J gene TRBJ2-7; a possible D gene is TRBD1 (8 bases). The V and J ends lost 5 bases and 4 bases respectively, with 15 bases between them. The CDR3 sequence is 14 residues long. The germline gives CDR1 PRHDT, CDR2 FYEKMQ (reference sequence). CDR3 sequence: CASSPGQGGYEQYF. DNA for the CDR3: TGTGCCAGCAGCCCAGGACAGGGAGGGTACGAGCAGTACTTC.

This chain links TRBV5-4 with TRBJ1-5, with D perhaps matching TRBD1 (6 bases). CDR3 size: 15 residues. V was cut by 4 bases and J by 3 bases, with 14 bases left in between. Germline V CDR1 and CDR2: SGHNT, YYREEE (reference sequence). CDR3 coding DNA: TGTGCCAGCAGCCTCCAACAGGGCAACAATCAGCCCCAGCATTTT. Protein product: CASSLQQGNNQPQHF.

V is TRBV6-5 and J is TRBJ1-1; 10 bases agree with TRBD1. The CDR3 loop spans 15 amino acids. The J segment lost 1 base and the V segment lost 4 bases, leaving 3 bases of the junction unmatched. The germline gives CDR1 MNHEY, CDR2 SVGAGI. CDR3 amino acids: CASSWGTGENTEAFF. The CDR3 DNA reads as TGTGCCAGCAGTTGGGGGACAGGGGAGAACACTGAAGCTTTCTTT.

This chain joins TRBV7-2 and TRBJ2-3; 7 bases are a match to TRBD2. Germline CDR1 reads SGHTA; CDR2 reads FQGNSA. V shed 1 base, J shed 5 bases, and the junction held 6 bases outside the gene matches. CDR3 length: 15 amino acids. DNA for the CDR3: TGTGCCAGCAGCTTAGGGGGACTACCAAGAGATACGCAGTATTTT. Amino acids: CASSLGGLPRDTQYF.

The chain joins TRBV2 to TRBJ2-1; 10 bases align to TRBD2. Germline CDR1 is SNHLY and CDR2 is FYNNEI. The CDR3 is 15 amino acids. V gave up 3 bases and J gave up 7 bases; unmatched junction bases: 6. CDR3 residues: CASSEEGLALNEQFF. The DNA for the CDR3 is TGTGCCAGCAGTGAGGAGGGACTAGCGTTGAATGAGCAGTTCTTC. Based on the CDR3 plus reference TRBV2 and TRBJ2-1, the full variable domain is EPEVTQTPSHQVTQMGQEVILRCVPISNHLYFYWYRQILGQKVEFLVSFYNNEISEKSEIFDDQFSVERPDGSNFTLKIRSTKLEDSAMYFCASSEEGLALNEQFFGPGTRLTVL.

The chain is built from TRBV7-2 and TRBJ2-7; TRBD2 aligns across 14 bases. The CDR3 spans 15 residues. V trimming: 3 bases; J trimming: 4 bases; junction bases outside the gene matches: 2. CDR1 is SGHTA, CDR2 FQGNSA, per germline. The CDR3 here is CASSFGTSGSYEQYF. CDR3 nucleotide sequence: TGTGCCAGCAGCTTTGGGACTAGCGGGAGTTACGAGCAGTACTTC.